Following are 13 T cell receptor beta chains from one sample sequenced in a study of cytotoxic CD8 clonotypes in ibrutinib-treated CLL. The method was immunoSEQ multiplex PCR; TCRdb's version includes in-frame clones alone and lacks a portion of them. The sample holds 250,000 to 350,000 clones; roughly three quarters are singletons and the top ten take approximately 5.1%. Specimen: PBMCs, collected at disease progression, from a patient treated with ibrutinib. Receptor source: a human donor with chronic lymphocytic leukemia.

The chain links TRBV7-8 to TRBJ2-3; 10 nucleotides align to TRBD2. The V gene's germline CDR1 is SGHVS and CDR2 FQNEAQ. This CDR3 region has 16 residues. V shed 1 base, J shed 0 bases, and the junction held 1 base outside the gene matches. The CDR3 bases are TGTGCCAGCAGCTTAGTGGGACTAGCGAGCACAGATACGCAGTATTTT. It is translated as CASSLVGLASTDTQYF.

The rearrangement links TRBV4-1 to TRBJ2-7, with D possibly matching TRBD2 (5 bases). Trimming pared 4 bases from V and 2 bases from J, leaving 18 bases between. Germline-derived CDR1 and CDR2 are MGHRA and YSYEKL. The CDR3 is made up of 16 amino acids. The CDR3 here is CASSRTQVARPYEQYF. DNA for the CDR3: TGCGCCAGCAGCCGAACGCAAGTAGCGAGACCCTACGAGCAGTACTTC.

V gene TRBV5-1 combines with J gene TRBJ2-2; TRBD2 matches at 10 bases. V shed 3 bases, J shed 0 bases, and the junction held 14 bases outside the gene matches. The CDR3 spans 20 residues. CDR1 is SGHRS, CDR2 YFSETQ, per germline. The CDR3 sequence: CASSSPTITSGVPNTGELFF. Here the CDR3 DNA reads TGCGCCAGCAGCTCCCCAACCATTACTAGCGGGGTGCCGAACACCGGGGAGCTGTTTTTT.

This clone was seen a handful of times. The chain joins TRBV9 to TRBJ2-4, with D uncertain. The CDR3 is 12 residues long. Germline V gene sequence: CDR1 SGDLS, CDR2 YYNGEE. V dropped 4 bases and J dropped 9 bases, with 11 bases sitting between them. The CDR3 sequence is CASSRPDGIQYF. Here the CDR3 DNA reads TGTGCCAGCAGCCGACCCGACGGCATTCAGTACTTC.

As regards this clone: The sample has other DNA sequences that encode this CDR3 too. V gene TRBV27 combines with J gene TRBJ2-1; D is unresolved. V was pared by 5 bases and J by 6 bases, with 8 bases between. The germline gives CDR1 MNHEY, CDR2 SMNVEV (reference sequence). CDR3 length: 12 amino acids. The CDR3 sequence is CASSPRLNEQFF. The CDR3 DNA sequence: TGTGCCAGCAGTCCCCGCCTCAATGAGCAGTTCTTC.

The chain has TRBV4-1 and TRBJ2-7, with 7 bases that match TRBD1. The germline V gene has CDR1 MGHRA and CDR2 YSYEKL. Trimming at V came to 5 bases and at J to 6 bases, leaving 10 bases not matched to a gene. This CDR3 spans 14 amino acids. Written as DNA, the CDR3 is TGCGCCAGCAGCGCACGTACAGGGGCGGGCGAGCAGTACTTC. This encodes CASSARTGAGEQYF.

The chain uses TRBV19 and TRBJ1-1; TRBD1 aligns across 7 bases. The V segment lost 9 bases and the J segment 1 base; nucleotides outside the gene matches: 11. The CDR3 is made up of 15 amino acids. The germline CDR1 and CDR2 sequences are LNHDA and SQIVND (reference sequence). The CDR3 sequence is CASSLAGGKNTEAFF. The DNA for the CDR3 is TGTGCCAGCTCTTTAGCAGGGGGGAAGAACACTGAAGCTTTCTTT. The complete variable domain, with remaining parts taken from reference TRBV19 and TRBJ1-1, reads DGGITQSPKYLFRKEGQNVTLSCEQNLNHDAMYWYRQDPGQGLRLIYYSQIVNDFQKGDIAEGYSVSREKKESFPLTVTSAQKNPTAFYLCASSLAGGKNTEAFFGQGTRLTVV.

The V call is TRBV5-6, the J call TRBJ2-7; D gene unclear. This CDR3 has 14 residues. V was trimmed by 0 bases and J by 0 bases, leaving 7 bases between them. CDR1 is SGHDT and CDR2 is YYEEEE in the germline V gene. CDR3 amino acids: CASSLEGNSYEQYF. CDR3 nucleotide sequence: TGTGCCAGCAGCTTGGAGGGCAACTCCTACGAGCAGTACTTC.

J is TRBJ2-5 and V is TRBV9; 9 bases are shared with TRBD1. The CDR3 length is 15 residues. The V gene's germline CDR1 is SGDLS and CDR2 YYNGEE. V was pared by 0 bases and J by 5 bases, with 5 bases of the junction left unmatched. The CDR3 DNA follows: TGTGCCAGCAGCGTAGCTGCGGGGACAGGGGAGACCCAGTACTTC. It is translated as CASSVAAGTGETQYF.

The gene calls are TRBV28 and TRBJ2-3; 16 bases fit TRBD2. Germline-derived CDR1 and CDR2 are MDHEN and SYDVKM. Trimming took 5 bases from V and 3 from J; bases not matched to a gene: 5. The CDR3 consists of 17 residues. The CDR3 reads CASSPGLAGGRTDTQYF. The CDR3 region has the DNA TGTGCCAGCAGTCCGGGACTAGCGGGAGGGCGGACAGATACGCAGTATTTT.

V usage is TRBV11-3 and J usage is TRBJ1-2; a weak D match, TRBD1 (5 bases). The CDR3 contains 15 residues. Germline CDR1 and CDR2: SGHNT and YENEEA. The ends were cut back, 1 base at V and 4 bases at J, with 13 bases in the middle. CDR3 loop: CASSLGFQGSYGYTF. CDR3 in DNA: TGTGCCAGCAGCTTAGGTTTCCAGGGTAGCTATGGCTACACCTTC.

The rearrangement links TRBV7-2 to TRBJ1-2; TRBD1 agrees at 8 bases. V was clipped by 2 bases and J by 5 bases; unmatched bases: 10. Germline values: CDR1 SGHTA, CDR2 FQGNSA. The CDR3 contains 16 residues. In nucleotides, the CDR3 is TGTGCCAGCAGCTTATGGGTTCCAGGGGGCCTTTATGGCTACACCTTC. This sequence encodes CASSLWVPGGLYGYTF.

V usage is TRBV7-3 and J usage is TRBJ1-2; 9 nucleotides agree with TRBD1. The V segment lost 7 bases and the J segment 3 bases; nucleotides outside the gene matches: 12. In germline, CDR1 is SGHTA, CDR2 FQGTGA. The CDR3 runs 16 residues. The CDR3 region has the DNA TGTGCCAGCATCGCAAGAGGGACAGGGTGGGACTATGGCTACACCTTC. Amino acids: CASIARGTGWDYGYTF.